The 25 T cell receptor beta chains given below trace back to one sample, sequenced in a study of blood T cell repertoires in COVID-19. Here immunoSEQ multiplex PCR was the method, and the copy in TCRdb shows in-frame clones only, minus some. The table records around 60,000 clones, 80% to 85% of them present only once. The source material was peripheral blood. The receptor source for this set is a man aged 60-69 years with COVID-19, enrolled during active disease.

The chain combines TRBV28 with TRBJ1-5; D possibly corresponds to TRBD1 (6 bases). The CDR3 runs to 17 residues. CDR1 and CDR2 (germline): MDHEN, SYDVKM. The V end lost 5 bases, the J end lost 2 bases, and 19 bases lay between the germline ends. CDR3 DNA sequence: TGTGCCAGCAGTCCCCCACTTGGGGGCCGGGGCAATCAGCCCCAGCATTTT. This translates into CASSPPLGGRGNQPQHF.

J is TRBJ2-1 and V is TRBV6-6, with 8 bases matching TRBD1. The V gene end was trimmed by 5 bases and the J gene end by 6 bases; junction bases not matched to a gene: 15. Germline CDR1 is MNHNY and CDR2 is SVGAGI (reference sequence). The CDR3 has 17 residues. The CDR3 DNA sequence: TGTGCCAGCAGTCACGCACCCGGGACAGGAAATATCAATGAGCAGTTCTTC. It is translated as CASSHAPGTGNINEQFF.

V usage is TRBV5-4 and J usage is TRBJ1-1; D is uncertain. The V and J ends lost 9 bases and 0 bases respectively, with 18 bases between them. The CDR3 runs 15 residues. Germline CDR1 and CDR2: SGHNT and YYREEE (reference sequence). The CDR3 DNA follows: TGTGCCACAAAGTTCGCTGGGCCCATGAACACTGAAGCTTTCTTT. It translates to CATKFAGPMNTEAFF.

V and J are TRBV3-1 (or the pseudogene TRBV3-2) and TRBJ2-2; 7 bases map to TRBD1. Trimming at V came to 4 bases and at J to 3 bases, leaving 5 bases not matched to a gene. The CDR3 runs to 15 residues. The V gene's germline CDR1 is LGHDT and CDR2 YNNKEL (reference sequence). The CDR3 protein is CASSPRDSYTGELFF. The CDR3 region has the DNA TGTGCCAGCAGCCCCCGGGACAGCTACACCGGGGAGCTGTTTTTT.

The J gene is TRBJ2-7, the V gene TRBV11-2; D call uncertain. CDR3 size: 12 residues. The V gene lost 5 bases and the J gene lost 2 bases, with 7 bases spanning the gap. Germline V gene lookup returns CDR1 SGHAT and CDR2 FQNNGV. The CDR3 bases are TGTGCCAGCAGCCAGATTCCCTACGAGCAGTACTTC. Translation gives CASSQIPYEQYF.

This chain connects TRBV4-1 to TRBJ2-2, with TRBD2 matching over 13 bases. The CDR3 extends over 21 amino acids. Germline-derived CDR1 and CDR2 are MGHRA and YSYEKL. Unmatched junction bases numbered 15, after V lost 4 bases and J lost 1 base. The CDR3 loop is CASSRSLLAGGPRLNTGELFF. Written as DNA, the CDR3 is TGCGCCAGCAGCCGATCTTTACTAGCGGGAGGGCCACGTTTGAACACCGGGGAGCTGTTTTTT.

This clone was observed a single time. V is TRBV7-9 and J is TRBJ2-3, with D uncertain. From germline, CDR1 is SEHNR and CDR2 FQNEAQ (reference sequence). CDR3 length equals 14 residues. With 5 bases removed from V and 1 base from J, the gap between germline ends came to 10 bases. CDR3 DNA: TGTGCCAGCAGCCCCTCCGGTCGCACAGATACGCAGTATTTT. As protein: CASSPSGRTDTQYF.

The V call is TRBV6-2 or TRBV6-3, the J call TRBJ2-5; D is uncertain. The CDR3 sequence is 14 residues long. The V gene's germline CDR1 is MNHEY and CDR2 SVGEGT. The V and J ends lost 3 bases and 2 bases respectively, with 10 bases between them. The DNA for the CDR3 is TGTGCCAGCAGTTATCCCAGCGTACAAGAGACCCAGTACTTC. Translation gives CASSYPSVQETQYF.

The chain is built from TRBV24-1 and TRBJ2-1, with D possibly TRBD2 on 5 matching bases. Germline loops: CDR1 KGHDR, CDR2 SFDVKD. V lost 4 bases, J lost 8 bases, and 8 bases lay in between. The CDR3 consists of 12 residues. In nucleotides, the CDR3 is TGTGCCACCAGTGAAACGAGGGATGAGCAGTTCTTC. Amino acid sequence: CATSETRDEQFF.

This clone has more than one count but fewer than ten. The chain recombines TRBV7-9 with TRBJ2-5, with TRBD2 matching over 12 bases. CDR3 length: 18 amino acids. The germline V gene has CDR1 SEHNR and CDR2 FQNEAQ (reference sequence). The J segment lost 6 bases and the V segment lost 5 bases, leaving 16 bases of the junction unmatched. In DNA, the CDR3 is TGTGCCAGCAGCCCCCCTTTACGACTAGCGGGAGCTGGTCAGACCCAGTACTTC. Translating it yields CASSPPLRLAGAGQTQYF.

In this sample, this clone turned up once. This chain links TRBV19 with TRBJ2-1; TRBD2 matches 12 bases. The length of the CDR3 is 17 residues. V was clipped by 1 base and J by 8 bases; unmatched bases: 9. Germline values: CDR1 LNHDA, CDR2 SQIVND (reference sequence). The DNA of the CDR3 is TGTGCCAGTAGTATAGTCTCGGGACTAGCGGGCGGGGATGAGCAGTTCTTC. Protein: CASSIVSGLAGGDEQFF.

The chain couples TRBV24-1 to TRBJ2-2, with 7 bases lining up with TRBD1. The V gene end was trimmed by 4 bases and the J gene end by 6 bases; junction bases not matched to a gene: 7. The germline gives CDR1 KGHDR, CDR2 SFDVKD. CDR3 size: 15 residues. CDR3 protein: CATSEPTGFAGELFF. The CDR3 bases are TGTGCCACCAGTGAACCGACAGGGTTTGCCGGGGAGCTGTTTTTT.

The gene calls are TRBV5-1 and TRBJ1-2, with TRBD1 as a possible D gene (5 bases). V lost 0 bases and J 4 bases, leaving 16 bases between the germline ends. There are 16 residues in the CDR3. The germline V gene has CDR1 SGHRS and CDR2 YFSETQ. The CDR3 DNA follows: TGCGCCAGCAGCTTGGAGCCGATAAGGGGAACCTATGGCTACACCTTC. Protein sequence: CASSLEPIRGTYGYTF.

The V and J genes are TRBV27 and TRBJ1-2; D unclear. Germline-derived CDR1 and CDR2 are MNHEY and SMNVEV (reference sequence). This CDR3 has 13 amino acids. The V and J ends lost 6 bases and 4 bases respectively, with 12 bases between them. The CDR3 DNA sequence: TGTGCCAGCAGCCCGAGCCTGAGCTATGGCTACACCTTC. Residues: CASSPSLSYGYTF.

This clone was observed many times. The chain employs TRBV5-1 and TRBJ1-3; D might be TRBD1 (5 bases). Trimming removed 0 bases at V and 0 bases at J, with 10 bases between. The length of the CDR3 is 16 residues. CDR1 is SGHRS and CDR2 is YFSETQ in the germline V gene. This CDR3 reads CASSLAGLDSGNTIYF. As DNA, the CDR3 is TGCGCCAGCAGCTTGGCGGGACTGGACTCTGGAAACACCATATATTTT.

The rearrangement joins TRBV5-4 to TRBJ2-3; 8 bases line up with TRBD2. Germline lookup yields CDR1 SGHNT and CDR2 YYREEE (reference sequence). Trimming cost V 4 bases and J 2 bases; bases outside gene matches: 15. CDR3 length: 18 residues. The CDR3 nucleotides are TGTGCCAGCAGCATCGGGTCGGCGGGCGGGGGGCTCACAGATACGCAGTATTTT. Translated, it gives CASSIGSAGGGLTDTQYF.

V and J are TRBV30 and TRBJ1-4, with a tentative D call TRBD1 (5 bases). Trimming shortened V by 2 bases and J by 8 bases, and 12 bases separated the two germline ends. This CDR3 contains 13 residues. Germline V CDR1 and CDR2: GTSNPN, SVGIG (reference sequence). Here the CDR3 DNA reads TGTGCCTGGAGTTTCCAGGGAAGAGAAAAACTGTTTTTT. The encoded protein is CAWSFQGREKLFF.

The chain is built from TRBV5-5 and TRBJ2-7; 9 bases are a match to TRBD1. Germline CDR1 SGHKS, CDR2 YYEKEE (reference sequence). V was pared by 2 bases and J by 2 bases, with 5 bases of the junction left unmatched. There are 15 residues in the CDR3. The CDR3 spells CASSLQGAVAYEQYF. The CDR3 nucleotides read TGTGCCAGCAGCTTACAGGGGGCGGTTGCCTACGAGCAGTACTTC.

CDR3 protein: CASSPRDRAGEQYF. In nucleotides, the CDR3 is TGCGCCAGCAGCCCCCGGGACAGGGCCGGCGAGCAGTACTTC. This chain joins TRBV5-1 and TRBJ2-7; 9 positions match TRBD1. The CDR3 has 14 amino acids. From germline, CDR1 is SGHRS and CDR2 YFSETQ. The junction had 8 bases not matched to a gene; V was cut back by 4 bases and J by 6 bases.

The rearrangement links TRBV5-1 to TRBJ2-3; D may be TRBD2 (5 bases). CDR3 size: 14 residues. The germline V gene has CDR1 SGHRS and CDR2 YFSETQ. With 4 bases removed from V and 3 bases from J, the gap between germline ends came to 12 bases. In DNA, the CDR3 is TGCGCCAGCAGCCGAGACTCGGGAACAGATACGCAGTATTTT. Its translation: CASSRDSGTDTQYF.

The chain has TRBV2 and TRBJ2-7; no clear D. Trimming took off 1 base at V and 0 bases at J, with 10 bases between the two ends. Looked up from germline, CDR1 is SNHLY and CDR2 is FYNNEI. The CDR3 totals 15 residues. The CDR3, as DNA: TGTGCCAGCAGTGAAGGGCTAGTGGCCTCCTACGAGCAGTACTTC. Residues: CASSEGLVASYEQYF.

This clone was detected only once. The rearrangement joins TRBV2 to TRBJ2-5, with a tentative D call TRBD1 (6 bases). The CDR3 has 13 residues. V lost 7 bases and J lost 4, with 13 bases in between. The V gene's germline CDR1 is SNHLY and CDR2 FYNNEI. DNA of the CDR3: TGTGCCAGCAATAGGGGGATTGGAGAGACCCAGTACTTC. Protein: CASNRGIGETQYF.

The chain carries TRBV25-1 and TRBJ1-2; D perhaps matches TRBD1 (6 bases). Germline V gene lookup returns CDR1 MGHDK and CDR2 SYGVNS. V was cut by 2 bases and J by 5 bases, with 6 bases left in between. The CDR3 covers 12 residues. This CDR3 is CASSEQGYGYTF. The CDR3 DNA is TGTGCCAGCAGTGAACAGGGGTATGGCTACACCTTC.

The chain joins TRBV6-6 to TRBJ2-4; 11 nucleotides agree with TRBD1. In germline, CDR1 is MNHNY, CDR2 SVGAGI (reference sequence). The CDR3 extends over 16 amino acids. With V trimmed by 6 bases and J by 5 bases, 9 bases remained unmatched. This chain's CDR3 is CASRRTGGMSENIQYF. The DNA of the CDR3 is TGTGCCAGCAGGAGGACAGGGGGCATGTCGGAAAACATTCAGTACTTC.

The chain couples TRBV24-1 to TRBJ2-3; D gene ambiguous. Trimming cost V 2 bases and J 1 base, with 6 bases left between them. CDR3 length: 14 amino acids. Germline V gives CDR1 KGHDR, CDR2 SFDVKD. CDR3: CATSDYQGTDTQYF. The DNA for the CDR3 is TGTGCCACCAGTGATTACCAGGGCACAGATACGCAGTATTTT.